The 25 T cell receptor beta chains below come from one sample, sequenced in a study of radiation and T cells in renal cell carcinoma. Sequenced by immunoSEQ multiplex PCR; TCRdb stores in-frame clones only, minus some. Of about 130,000 clones detected, 88% appear once; the ten largest clones hold approximately 5.8%. Sample time point: blood 2 weeks post-SBRT. The treatment denotes: 15 Gy SBRT to primary tumor, nephrectomy 4 weeks later. The material sequenced was blood, taken from a patient whose treatment included radiotherapy and nephrectomy. Source of these receptors: a woman in her 70s with renal cell carcinoma.

This clone has just one count. The chain is built from TRBV5-1 and TRBJ1-1; TRBD1 aligns across 8 bases. In germline, CDR1 is SGHRS, CDR2 YFSETQ. The CDR3 has 16 residues. V lost 4 bases to trimming and J lost 1 base; unmatched junction nucleotides: 9. The CDR3 is CASSIRPGTGNTEAFF. CDR3 DNA: TGCGCCAGCAGCATCAGACCCGGGACAGGGAACACTGAAGCTTTCTTT. Full variable domain (remainder filled in from reference TRBV5-1 and TRBJ1-1): KAGVTQTPRYLIKTRGQQVTLSCSPISGHRSVSWYQQTPGQGLQFLFEYFSETQRNKGNFPGRFSGRQFSNSRSEMNVSTLELGDSALYLCASSIRPGTGNTEAFFGQGTRLTVV.

This chain uses TRBV5-1 with TRBJ2-3; D may be TRBD2 (7 bases). This CDR3 is built from 15 residues. Germline assignment: CDR1 SGHRS and CDR2 YFSETQ. V gave up 0 bases and J gave up 4 bases, with 12 bases separating them. The CDR3 reads CASSLVGGAPDTQYF. DNA for the CDR3: TGCGCCAGCAGCTTGGTGGGGGGGGCCCCAGATACGCAGTATTTT.

This chain connects TRBV14 to TRBJ1-1; TRBD1 is a possible D gene (6 bases). This CDR3 region has 15 residues. The V and J ends lost 1 base and 3 bases respectively, with 12 bases between them. CDR1 and CDR2 (germline): SGHDN, FVKESK. The CDR3 nucleotides read TGTGCCAGCAGCCAAGGGACAGCGCTGCACACTGAAGCTTTCTTT. Its protein product is CASSQGTALHTEAFF.

The chain combines TRBV13 with TRBJ1-1; 7 nucleotides line up with TRBD1. From germline, CDR1 is PRHDT and CDR2 FYEKMQ (reference sequence). This CDR3 contains 14 residues. Losses at the gene ends were 3 bases for V and 1 base for J; bases not matched to a gene: 2. In nucleotides, the CDR3 is TGTGCCAGCAGCTTCGACAGGGCGAACACTGAAGCTTTCTTT. It yields the protein CASSFDRANTEAFF.

This rearrangement joins TRBV6-5 to TRBJ2-1, with unresolved D. Trimming took 7 bases from V and 7 from J, leaving 11 bases between them. CDR1 MNHEY and CDR2 SVGAGI come from the germline V gene. This CDR3 comprises 12 residues. CDR3 in DNA: TGTGCCAGCAAGTACGGGCAGAATGAGCAGTTCTTC. Translated, it gives CASKYGQNEQFF.

The chain uses TRBV2 and TRBJ2-1, with D unclear. Germline V gene sequence: CDR1 SNHLY, CDR2 FYNNEI. There are 17 residues in the CDR3. Trimming cost V 4 bases and J 3 bases, with 19 bases left between them. CDR3 in amino acids: CASSVDPRFFRYNEQFF. CDR3 nucleotide sequence: TGTGCCAGCAGTGTCGACCCACGGTTTTTCCGCTACAATGAGCAGTTCTTC.

Only a few counts were recorded for this clone. The rearrangement uses TRBV27 and TRBJ1-1, with TRBD1 identical over 7 bases. Germline V lookup: CDR1 MNHEY, CDR2 SMNVEV (reference sequence). This CDR3 has 13 residues. V shed 7 bases, J shed 6 bases, and the junction held 8 bases outside the gene matches. Written as DNA, the CDR3 is TGTGCCAGCACCTCGAGGGGGCTCCCTGAAGCTTTCTTT. Its translation is CASTSRGLPEAFF.

This clone has just a few counts. The chain combines TRBV2 with TRBJ1-2; no firm D call. V was cut by 7 bases and J by 4 bases, with 13 bases left in between. CDR1 is SNHLY, CDR2 FYNNEI, per germline. This CDR3 is 13 amino acids long. DNA of the CDR3: TGTGCCAGCACCGAGGACTCATTCTATGGCTACACCTTC. The encoded protein is CASTEDSFYGYTF.

The chain is built from TRBV14 and TRBJ1-1, with D maybe TRBD1 (6 bases). The CDR3 totals 13 residues. The germline V and J ends were trimmed by 2 bases and 5 bases, with 9 bases remaining between them. Germline CDR1 and CDR2: SGHDN and FVKESK. The CDR3 DNA is TGTGCCAGCAGCCAATACAGGGTAACTGAAGCTTTCTTT. Translating gives CASSQYRVTEAFF.

V gene TRBV6-5 combines with J gene TRBJ1-1, with D possibly TRBD1 on 5 matching bases. Looked up from germline, CDR1 is MNHEY and CDR2 is SVGAGI. The V and J ends lost 3 bases and 6 bases respectively, with 14 bases between them. This CDR3 region has 14 residues. The CDR3 sequence: CASSYLTEGSEAFF. The CDR3 coding sequence is TGTGCCAGCAGTTATTTGACAGAGGGCTCTGAAGCTTTCTTT.

The chain is built from TRBV28 and TRBJ1-2, with TRBD1 matching over 9 bases. V was pared by 5 bases and J by 0 bases, with 4 bases of the junction left unmatched. CDR3 length: 15 amino acids. Germline V gene lookup returns CDR1 MDHEN and CDR2 SYDVKM. The CDR3 bases are TGTGCCAGCAGTAGGGACAGGGTGACTAACTATGGCTACACCTTC. Protein product: CASSRDRVTNYGYTF.

The chain recombines TRBV5-4 with TRBJ1-1, with TRBD1 identical over 11 bases. The germline V gene has CDR1 SGHNT and CDR2 YYREEE (reference sequence). V shed 4 bases, J shed 4 bases, and the junction held 9 bases outside the gene matches. This CDR3 is built from 16 residues. The CDR3 protein is CASSVTPGQGGTEAFF. The CDR3 nucleotides read TGTGCCAGCAGCGTTACACCGGGACAGGGGGGCACTGAAGCTTTCTTT. Combining the CDR3 with reference TRBV5-4 and TRBJ1-1 gives the whole variable domain ETGVTQSPTHLIKTRGQQVTLRCSSQSGHNTVSWYQQALGQGPQFIFQYYREEENGRGNFPPRFSGLQFPNYSSELNVNALELDDSALYLCASSVTPGQGGTEAFFGQGTRLTVV.

This chain links TRBV5-4 with TRBJ2-7; D perhaps matches TRBD1 (6 bases). V gave up 5 bases and J gave up 4 bases, with 19 bases separating them. In germline, CDR1 is SGHNT, CDR2 YYREEE (reference sequence). The CDR3 covers 15 residues. For the CDR3, the DNA is TGTGCCAGCAGTCCGGGACCACTAGGGGGTTACGAGCAGTACTTC. Its protein product is CASSPGPLGGYEQYF.

This clone turned up a few times. The genes are TRBV19 and TRBJ1-2; D unclear. Germline CDR1 and CDR2: LNHDA and SQIVND (reference sequence). Trimming took off 5 bases at V and 8 bases at J, with 15 bases between the two ends. CDR3 length: 13 amino acids. In nucleotides, the CDR3 is TGTGCCAGTAGTTTCGGCCTCCTCGAAGGCTACACCTTC. Its translation is CASSFGLLEGYTF.

The chain employs TRBV27 and TRBJ1-2; a possible D gene is TRBD1 (6 bases). The CDR3 totals 17 residues. Germline V gene sequence: CDR1 MNHEY, CDR2 SMNVEV (reference sequence). V lost 6 bases, J lost 1 base, and 21 bases lay in between. CDR3 coding DNA: TGTGCCAGCAGCTTAAACCCCGCGGGACACAATAACTATGGCTACACCTTC. Translation: CASSLNPAGHNNYGYTF.

V is TRBV5-1 and J is TRBJ2-1; D not resolved. V lost 0 bases, J lost 6 bases, and 13 bases lay in between. The CDR3 length is 15 residues. Germline assignment: CDR1 SGHRS and CDR2 YFSETQ. The DNA of the CDR3 is TGCGCCAGCAGCTTGGTGGCGAGCCAGGCCAATGAGCAGTTCTTC. It translates to CASSLVASQANEQFF.

The V and J genes are TRBV14 and TRBJ1-6, with D maybe TRBD1 (6 bases). V lost 4 bases, J lost 7 bases, and 14 bases lay in between. This CDR3 contains 15 residues. CDR1 and CDR2 from the germline V gene are SGHDN and FVKESK. The CDR3 spells CASSLITGYNSPLHF. The CDR3 DNA is TGTGCCAGCAGCCTTATAACAGGGTACAATTCACCCCTCCACTTT.

This clone was counted a few times. The chain carries TRBV6-5 and TRBJ1-2; possible D gene TRBD1, 6 bases. V was clipped by 5 bases and J by 8 bases, with 18 bases between them. This CDR3 comprises 14 residues. Germline V gives CDR1 MNHEY, CDR2 SVGAGI. CDR3 sequence (DNA): TGTGCCAGCAGTCTGTATGGGGCAGGGGCCGGCTACACCTTC. Protein product: CASSLYGAGAGYTF.

The chain is built from TRBV7-9 and TRBJ1-2; D unclear. Trimming stripped 0 bases from V and 7 bases from J, with 12 bases between. The length of the CDR3 is 14 residues. Germline CDR1 SEHNR, CDR2 FQNEAQ (reference sequence). CDR3 DNA: TGTGCCAGCAGCTTAGCGGAGGGTTCGGCTGGCTACACCTTC. Protein sequence: CASSLAEGSAGYTF.

The chain carries TRBV10-3 and TRBJ1-2; TRBD1 aligns across 7 bases. The CDR3 is 18 amino acids. The germline V gene encodes CDR1 ENHRY and CDR2 SYGVKD. J was trimmed by 0 bases and V by 0 bases; bases with no gene match: 10. In DNA, the CDR3 is TGTGCCATCAGTGAGTCGACTCGACAGGGCTCAGCTAACTATGGCTACACCTTC. Its translation: CAISESTRQGSANYGYTF.

In this sample, this clone turned up a few times. V and J are TRBV30 and TRBJ1-1; D gene unclear. Trimming stripped 7 bases from V and 4 bases from J, with 10 bases between. The germline CDR1 and CDR2 sequences are GTSNPN and SVGIG (reference sequence). The CDR3 is 11 amino acids. In DNA, the CDR3 is TGTGCCTTGGACGAGGGCACTGAAGCTTTCTTT. Its translation is CALDEGTEAFF.

The CDR3 protein is CATGETPTNSPLHF. As DNA, the CDR3 is TGTGCCACGGGTGAGACTCCCACCAATTCACCCCTCCACTTT. V and J are TRBV21-1 and TRBJ1-6. TRBV21-1 is tagged as a pseudogene. This CDR3 is 14 amino acids long.

J is TRBJ2-7 and V is TRBV6-5, with D perhaps TRBD2 (5 bases). Trimming removed 0 bases from V and 6 bases from J, with 18 bases in between. Germline V CDR1 and CDR2: MNHEY, SVGAGI. The CDR3 runs 16 residues. The CDR3: CASSYSRGPSGFEQYF. The CDR3 DNA sequence: TGTGCCAGCAGTTACTCGCGCGGTCCCTCGGGGTTCGAGCAGTACTTC.

The genes are TRBV5-1 and TRBJ2-1; 9 bases match TRBD1. Germline assignment: CDR1 SGHRS and CDR2 YFSETQ. CDR3 size: 16 residues. V dropped 0 bases and J dropped 6; count of bases not matched to a gene: 7. CDR3 sequence (DNA): TGCGCCAGCAGCTTGGTAGTGACAGGGGGGATCAATGAGCAGTTCTTC. Residues: CASSLVVTGGINEQFF.

V and J are TRBV2 and TRBJ2-1, with 11 bases fitting TRBD2. This CDR3 has 16 residues. The junction had 9 bases not matched to a gene; V was cut back by 3 bases and J by 8 bases. Germline loops: CDR1 SNHLY, CDR2 FYNNEI. The DNA for the CDR3 is TGTGCCAGCAGTGATACGATTAGCGGGGGGGCGGATGAGCAGTTCTTC. Translating gives CASSDTISGGADEQFF.